The T cell receptor (beta chain) described here comes from a study of spatial heterogeneity in lung cancer. In the study overall: Beta-chain sequences consistently outnumbered alpha-chain sequences in detection. On average, each unique TCR and UMI combination appeared more than ten times in raw reads.

Every individual TCR cDNA molecule carried its own unique molecular identifier, which allowed correction of PCR and sequencing errors. One entry per CDR3 protein results from TCRdb running MiXCR on the 5' RACE reads. The sample carries 25,000 or so distinct CDR3 sequences, roughly 13% recorded once. CDR1 is MGHRA and CDR2 is YSYEKL in the germline V gene. The CDR3 spans 15 residues. V lost 1 base and J 4 bases, leaving 13 bases between the germline ends. Sample time point: sample taken at primary tumor resection. Sequencing was performed on whole RNA extracted from tumor and nontumor lung tissue, or from frozen PBMC, and the material was left unsorted. The donor population consisted of some 72 patients with untreated, early-stage non-small cell lung cancer.

Here the sequenced sample was PBMCs, taken at surgery. The TCR originated in a female donor with early-stage non-small cell lung cancer. The chain has TRBV4-1 and TRBJ1-2; D call uncertain. This CDR3 reads CASSQVLTGSYGYTF. CDR3 DNA sequence: TGCGCCAGCAGCCAAGTGCTGACGGGTAGCTATGGCTACACCTTC.